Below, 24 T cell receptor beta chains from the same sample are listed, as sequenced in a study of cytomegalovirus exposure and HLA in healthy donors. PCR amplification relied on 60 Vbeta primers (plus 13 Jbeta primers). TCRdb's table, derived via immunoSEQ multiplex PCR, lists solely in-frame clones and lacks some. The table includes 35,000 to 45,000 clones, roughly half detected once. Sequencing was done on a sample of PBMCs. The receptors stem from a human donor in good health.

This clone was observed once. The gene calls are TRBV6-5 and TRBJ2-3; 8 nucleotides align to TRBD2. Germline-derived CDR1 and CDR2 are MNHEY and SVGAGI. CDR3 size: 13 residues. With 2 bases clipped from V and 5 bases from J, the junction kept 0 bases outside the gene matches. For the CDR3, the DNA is TGTGCCAGCAGTTACCGGGGGGGAGATACGCAGTATTTT. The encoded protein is CASSYRGGDTQYF.

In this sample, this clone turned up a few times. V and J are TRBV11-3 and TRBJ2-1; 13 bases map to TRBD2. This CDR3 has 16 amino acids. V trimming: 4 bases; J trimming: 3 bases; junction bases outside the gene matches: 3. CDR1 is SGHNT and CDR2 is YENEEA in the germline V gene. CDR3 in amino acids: CASSSRTSGSYNEQFF. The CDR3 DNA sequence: TGTGCCAGCAGCTCGAGGACTAGCGGGAGCTACAATGAGCAGTTCTTC. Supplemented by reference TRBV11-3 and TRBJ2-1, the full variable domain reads EAGVVQSPRYKIIEKKQPVAFWCNPISGHNTLYWYLQNLGQGPELLIRYENEEAVDDSQLPKDRFSAERLKGVDSTLKIQPAELGDSAVYLCASSSRTSGSYNEQFFGPGTRLTVL.

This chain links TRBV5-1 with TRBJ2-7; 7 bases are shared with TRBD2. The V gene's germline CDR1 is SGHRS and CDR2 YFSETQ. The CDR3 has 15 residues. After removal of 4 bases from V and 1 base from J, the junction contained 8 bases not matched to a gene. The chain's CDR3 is CASSPPSSGSYEQYF. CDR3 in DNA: TGCGCCAGCAGCCCTCCTAGTAGCGGGTCCTACGAGCAGTACTTC.

The CDR3, as DNA: TGTGCCAGCAGCTTGTCCGTCGCAGGGTCAAATTCACCCCTCCACTTT. Translated, it gives CASSLSVAGSNSPLHF. This chain connects TRBV5-5 to TRBJ1-6; possible D gene TRBD1, 5 bases. The CDR3 runs to 16 residues. CDR1 SGHKS and CDR2 YYEKEE come from the germline V gene (reference sequence). Trimming removed 1 base from V and 7 bases from J, with 15 bases in between.

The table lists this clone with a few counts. This chain's CDR3 is CASSPDRVGEQYF. The DNA for the CDR3 is TGTGCCAGCTCCCCAGACAGGGTGGGAGAGCAGTACTTC. V is TRBV18 and J is TRBJ2-7, with TRBD1 matching over 7 bases. This CDR3 has 13 residues. CDR1 and CDR2 (germline): KGHSH, LQKENI. V gave up 6 bases and J gave up 7 bases; unmatched junction bases: 9.

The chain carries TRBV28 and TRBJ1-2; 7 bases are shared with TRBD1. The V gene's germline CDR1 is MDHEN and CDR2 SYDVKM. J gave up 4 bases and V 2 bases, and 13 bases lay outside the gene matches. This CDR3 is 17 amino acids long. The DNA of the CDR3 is TGTGCCAGCAGTTTACCGATAGCCCGGACAGGATTCTATGGCTACACCTTC. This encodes CASSLPIARTGFYGYTF.

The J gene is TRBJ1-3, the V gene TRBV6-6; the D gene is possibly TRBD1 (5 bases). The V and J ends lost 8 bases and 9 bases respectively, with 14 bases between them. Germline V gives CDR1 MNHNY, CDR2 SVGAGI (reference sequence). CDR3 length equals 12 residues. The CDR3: CASGQGPLTIYF. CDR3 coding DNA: TGTGCCAGCGGCCAGGGTCCTCTCACCATATATTTT.

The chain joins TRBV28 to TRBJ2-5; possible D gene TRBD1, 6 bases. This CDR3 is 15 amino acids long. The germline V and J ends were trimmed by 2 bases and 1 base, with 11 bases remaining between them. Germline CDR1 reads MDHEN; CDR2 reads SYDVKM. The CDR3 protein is CASSLMSRGQETQYF. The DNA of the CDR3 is TGTGCCAGCAGTTTAATGAGCAGGGGCCAAGAGACCCAGTACTTC. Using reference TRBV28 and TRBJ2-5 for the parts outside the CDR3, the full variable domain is DVKVTQSSRYLVKRTGEKVFLECVQDMDHENMFWYRQDPGLGLRLIYFSYDVKMKEKGDIPEGYSVSREKKERFSLILESASTNQTSMYLCASSLMSRGQETQYFGPGTRLLVL.

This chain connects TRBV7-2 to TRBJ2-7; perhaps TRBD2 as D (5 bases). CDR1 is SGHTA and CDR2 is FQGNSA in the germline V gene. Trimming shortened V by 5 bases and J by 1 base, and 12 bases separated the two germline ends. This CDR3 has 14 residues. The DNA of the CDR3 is TGTGCCAGCAGCCTTGGACTGGGATCCTACGAGCAGTACTTC. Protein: CASSLGLGSYEQYF.

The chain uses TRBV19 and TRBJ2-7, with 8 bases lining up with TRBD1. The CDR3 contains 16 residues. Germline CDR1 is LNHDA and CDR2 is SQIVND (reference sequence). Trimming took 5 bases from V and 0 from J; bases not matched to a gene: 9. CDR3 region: CASSGARQGSSYEQYF. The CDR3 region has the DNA TGTGCCAGTAGTGGTGCGCGACAGGGGTCCTCCTACGAGCAGTACTTC. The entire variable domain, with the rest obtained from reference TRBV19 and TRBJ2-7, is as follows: DGGITQSPKYLFRKEGQNVTLSCEQNLNHDAMYWYRQDPGQGLRLIYYSQIVNDFQKGDIAEGYSVSREKKESFPLTVTSAQKNPTAFYLCASSGARQGSSYEQYFGPGTRLTVT.

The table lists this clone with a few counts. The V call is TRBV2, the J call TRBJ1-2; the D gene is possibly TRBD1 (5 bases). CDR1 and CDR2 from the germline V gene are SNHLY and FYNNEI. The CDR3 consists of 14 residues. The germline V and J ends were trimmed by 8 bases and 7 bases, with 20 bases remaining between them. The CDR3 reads CASGWQGTWGGYTF. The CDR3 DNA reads TGTGCCAGCGGCTGGCAGGGAACTTGGGGTGGCTACACCTTC.

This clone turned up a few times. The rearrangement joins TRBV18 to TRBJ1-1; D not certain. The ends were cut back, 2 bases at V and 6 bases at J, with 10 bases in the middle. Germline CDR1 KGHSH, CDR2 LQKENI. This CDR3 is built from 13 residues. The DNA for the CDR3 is TGTGCCAGCTCACCATTGGTGGGCGCTGAAGCTTTCTTT. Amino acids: CASSPLVGAEAFF.

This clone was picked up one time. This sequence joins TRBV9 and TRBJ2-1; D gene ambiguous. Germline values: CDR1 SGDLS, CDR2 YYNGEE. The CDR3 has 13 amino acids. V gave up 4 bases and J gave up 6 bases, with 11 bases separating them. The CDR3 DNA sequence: TGTGCCAGCAGCTCCAACAACCCCAATGAGCAGTTCTTC. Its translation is CASSSNNPNEQFF.

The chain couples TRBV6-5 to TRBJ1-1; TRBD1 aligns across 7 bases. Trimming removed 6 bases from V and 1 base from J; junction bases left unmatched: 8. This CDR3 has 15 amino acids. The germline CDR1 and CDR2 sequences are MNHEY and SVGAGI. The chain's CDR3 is CASSRGGGPNTEAFF. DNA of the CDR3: TGTGCCAGCAGCCGAGGAGGGGGCCCGAACACTGAAGCTTTCTTT.

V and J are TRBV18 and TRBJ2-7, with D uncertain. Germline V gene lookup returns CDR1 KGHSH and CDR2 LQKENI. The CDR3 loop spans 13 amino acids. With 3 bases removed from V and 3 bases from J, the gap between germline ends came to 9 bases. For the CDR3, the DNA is TGTGCCAGCTCACCGGTACAGAACTACGAGCAGTACTTC. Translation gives CASSPVQNYEQYF.

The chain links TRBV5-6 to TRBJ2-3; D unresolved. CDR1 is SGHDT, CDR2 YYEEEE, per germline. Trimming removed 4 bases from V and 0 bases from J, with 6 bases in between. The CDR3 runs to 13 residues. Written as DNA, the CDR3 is TGTGCCAGCAGCGACTTTAGCACAGATACGCAGTATTTT. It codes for CASSDFSTDTQYF.

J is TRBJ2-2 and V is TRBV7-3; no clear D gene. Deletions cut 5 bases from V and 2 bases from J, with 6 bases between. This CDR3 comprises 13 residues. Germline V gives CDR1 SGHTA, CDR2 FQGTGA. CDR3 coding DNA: TGTGCCAGCAGCCCGGTTAACACCGGGGAGCTGTTTTTT. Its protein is CASSPVNTGELFF.

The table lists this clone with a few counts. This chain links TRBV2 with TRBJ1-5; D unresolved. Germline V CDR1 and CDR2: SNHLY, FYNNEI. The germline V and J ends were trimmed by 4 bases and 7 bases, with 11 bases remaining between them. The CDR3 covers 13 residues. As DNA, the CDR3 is TGTGCCAGCAGTGTAGAGTTTCGACAGCCCCAGCATTTT. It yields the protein CASSVEFRQPQHF. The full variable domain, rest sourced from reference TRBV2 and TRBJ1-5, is EPEVTQTPSHQVTQMGQEVILRCVPISNHLYFYWYRQILGQKVEFLVSFYNNEISEKSEIFDDQFSVERPDGSNFTLKIRSTKLEDSAMYFCASSVEFRQPQHFGDGTRLSIL.

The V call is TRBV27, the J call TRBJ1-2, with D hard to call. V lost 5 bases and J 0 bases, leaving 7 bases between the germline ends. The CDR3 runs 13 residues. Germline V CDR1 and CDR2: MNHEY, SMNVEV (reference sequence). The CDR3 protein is CASSQSTNYGYTF. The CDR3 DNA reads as TGTGCCAGCAGTCAATCAACTAACTATGGCTACACCTTC.

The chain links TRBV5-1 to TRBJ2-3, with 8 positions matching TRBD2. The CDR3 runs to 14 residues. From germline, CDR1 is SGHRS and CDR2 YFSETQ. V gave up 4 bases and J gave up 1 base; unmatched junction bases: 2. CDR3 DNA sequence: TGCGCCAGCAGCCCGACTAGCGGCACAGATACGCAGTATTTT. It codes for CASSPTSGTDTQYF.

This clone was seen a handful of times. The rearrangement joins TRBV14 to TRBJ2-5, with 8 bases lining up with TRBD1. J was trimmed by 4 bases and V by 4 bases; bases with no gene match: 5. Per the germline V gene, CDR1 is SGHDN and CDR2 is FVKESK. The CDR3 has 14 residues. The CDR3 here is CASSPWTGRETQYF. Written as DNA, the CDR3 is TGTGCCAGCAGCCCGTGGACAGGGAGAGAGACCCAGTACTTC.

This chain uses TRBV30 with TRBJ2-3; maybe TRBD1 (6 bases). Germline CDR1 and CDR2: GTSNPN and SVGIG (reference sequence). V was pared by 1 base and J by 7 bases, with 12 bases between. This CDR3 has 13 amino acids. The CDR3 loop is CAWSGPQGNTQYF. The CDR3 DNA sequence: TGTGCCTGGAGTGGTCCCCAGGGGAATACGCAGTATTTT.

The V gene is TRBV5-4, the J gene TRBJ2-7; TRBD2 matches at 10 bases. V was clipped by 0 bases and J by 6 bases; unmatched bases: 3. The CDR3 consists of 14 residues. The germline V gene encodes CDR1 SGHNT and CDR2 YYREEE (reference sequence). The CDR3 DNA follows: TGTGCCAGCAGCTTGGGGCTAGCGGGAGTCGAGCAGTACTTC. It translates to CASSLGLAGVEQYF. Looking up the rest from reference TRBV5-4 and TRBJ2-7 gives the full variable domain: ETGVTQSPTHLIKTRGQQVTLRCSSQSGHNTVSWYQQALGQGPQFIFQYYREEENGRGNFPPRFSGLQFPNYSSELNVNALELDDSALYLCASSLGLAGVEQYFGPGTRLTVT.

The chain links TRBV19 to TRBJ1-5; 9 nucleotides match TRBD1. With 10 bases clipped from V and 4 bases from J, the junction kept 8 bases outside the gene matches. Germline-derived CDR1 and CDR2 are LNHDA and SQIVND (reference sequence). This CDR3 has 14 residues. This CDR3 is CATRGGQGNQPQHF. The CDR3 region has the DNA TGTGCCACTCGAGGAGGACAGGGGAATCAGCCCCAGCATTTT.